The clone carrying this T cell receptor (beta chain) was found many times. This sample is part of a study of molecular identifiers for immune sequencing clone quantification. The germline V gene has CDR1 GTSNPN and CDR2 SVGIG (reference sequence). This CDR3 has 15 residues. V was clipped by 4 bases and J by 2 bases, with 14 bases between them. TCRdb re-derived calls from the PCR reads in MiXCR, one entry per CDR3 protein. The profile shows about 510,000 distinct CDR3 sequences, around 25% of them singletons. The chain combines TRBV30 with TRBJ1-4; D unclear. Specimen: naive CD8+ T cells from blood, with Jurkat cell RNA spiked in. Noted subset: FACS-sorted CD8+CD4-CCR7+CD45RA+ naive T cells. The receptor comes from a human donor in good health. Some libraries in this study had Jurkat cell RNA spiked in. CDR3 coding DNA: TGTGCCTGGATGGTCTCCATCGGGACTAATGAAAAACTGTTTTTT. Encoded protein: CAWMVSIGTNEKLFF.